The 10 T cell receptor beta chains presented below share a single source sample, sequenced in a study of shared clonotypes between healthy human individuals. Profiled with immunoSEQ multiplex PCR; TCRdb holds only in-frame clones, not every one. This sample carries about 2.1 million clones, about 94% of them seen once, and the ten largest clones take approximately 1.6%. Naive CD8 populations comprised CD45RO-negative cells positively selected for CCR7, excluding terminally differentiated effector memory CD45RA+ cells. Sequencing used naive CD8+ T cells from PBMCs. The receptors were gathered from a man aged 18 to 29 in good health. Some clones in this sample may be carry-over from other donors' samples.

The chain is built from TRBV4-1 and TRBJ2-3; possible D gene TRBD1, 6 bases. V lost 3 bases to trimming and J lost 2 bases, with 12 bases between them. The length of the CDR3 is 15 residues. The germline V gene encodes CDR1 MGHRA and CDR2 YSYEKL. The CDR3 here is CASSHKQGATDTQYF. DNA of the CDR3: TGCGCCAGCAGCCACAAACAGGGCGCCACAGATACGCAGTATTTT.

The chain uses TRBV7-9 and TRBJ1-3, with 8 bases matching TRBD1. The CDR3 covers 18 residues. CDR1 and CDR2 from the germline V gene are SEHNR and FQNEAQ (reference sequence). The V gene end was trimmed by 2 bases and the J gene end by 2 bases; junction bases not matched to a gene: 11. CDR3 protein: CASSLSGTGESPGNTIYF. CDR3 nucleotides: TGTGCCAGCAGCTTAAGTGGGACAGGCGAAAGCCCTGGAAACACCATATATTTT.

The rearrangement joins TRBV10-3 to TRBJ1-4; D unclear. The V end lost 11 bases, the J end lost 0 bases, and 10 bases lay between the germline ends. Germline CDR1 is ENHRY and CDR2 is SYGVKD. The CDR3 has 13 amino acids. The CDR3 DNA reads as TGTGCCGCTGCGGGGACAACTAATGAAAAACTGTTTTTT. Translation gives CAAAGTTNEKLFF.

This chain joins TRBV7-9 and TRBJ1-5; the D gene is possibly TRBD1 (5 bases). Germline V gives CDR1 SEHNR, CDR2 FQNEAQ (reference sequence). This CDR3 contains 15 residues. The V gene lost 5 bases and the J gene lost 3 bases, with 14 bases spanning the gap. The CDR3 region is CASSPYGTYNQPQHF. The CDR3 coding sequence is TGTGCCAGCAGCCCGTACGGGACCTACAATCAGCCCCAGCATTTT.

This chain uses TRBV7-9 with TRBJ1-4, with D tentatively TRBD1 (6 bases). Germline values: CDR1 SEHNR, CDR2 FQNEAQ (reference sequence). The CDR3 loop spans 16 amino acids. V lost 5 bases to trimming and J lost 3 bases, with 16 bases between them. Here the CDR3 reads CASSPRRGAANEKLFF. As DNA, the CDR3 is TGTGCCAGCAGCCCCAGACGGGGGGCGGCTAATGAAAAACTGTTTTTT.

The chain recombines TRBV7-7 with TRBJ2-1, with 9 positions matching TRBD2. Trimming took 3 bases from V and 4 from J; bases not matched to a gene: 10. Germline CDR1 SSHAT, CDR2 FNYEAQ (reference sequence). The CDR3 length is 17 residues. The CDR3 here is CASSFTLGLARYNEQFF. In DNA, the CDR3 is TGTGCCAGCAGCTTTACCCTCGGACTAGCGAGGTACAATGAGCAGTTCTTC.

This chain links TRBV9 with TRBJ2-3; D uncertain. Trimming stripped 0 bases from V and 4 bases from J, with 9 bases between. This CDR3 region has 14 residues. Germline-derived CDR1 and CDR2 are SGDLS and YYNGEE. As DNA, the CDR3 is TGTGCCAGCAGCGTAGTGATATCCTCAGATACGCAGTATTTT. It encodes CASSVVISSDTQYF.

V and J are TRBV7-6 and TRBJ2-4; D is perhaps TRBD1 (6 bases). The CDR3 runs 16 residues. Between the trimmed V and J ends, which lost 6 bases and 3 bases, there was a span of 18 bases. Per germline, CDR1 SGHVS and CDR2 FNYEAQ. The CDR3: CASSLRGGEDKNIQYF. The CDR3 nucleotides read TGTGCCAGCAGTCTAAGAGGGGGTGAGGACAAAAACATTCAGTACTTC.

On this clone itself: At the DNA level, this CDR3 is encoded by other sequences in the same sample as well. The rearrangement links TRBV27 to TRBJ2-7; D may be TRBD1 (6 bases). CDR1 is MNHEY and CDR2 is SMNVEV in the germline V gene (reference sequence). V lost 3 bases and J lost 2, with 17 bases in between. The length of the CDR3 is 16 residues. The CDR3 reads CASSFSSGERPYEQYF. CDR3 sequence (DNA): TGTGCCAGCAGTTTCTCCTCAGGGGAAAGACCCTACGAGCAGTACTTC.

The chain is built from TRBV6-5 and TRBJ1-5; no firm D call. CDR1 MNHEY and CDR2 SVGAGI come from the germline V gene. The CDR3 is 15 residues long. The V end lost 0 bases, the J end lost 5 bases, and 11 bases lay between the germline ends. CDR3 region: CASSYSGSLHQPQHF. In nucleotides, the CDR3 is TGTGCCAGCAGTTACTCGGGATCCCTCCATCAGCCCCAGCATTTT.